The rows below give T cell receptor beta chains drawn from one sample of a study of T cell changes during pregnancy in multiple sclerosis. Produced via immunoSEQ multiplex PCR; TCRdb's table is partial and in-frame only. The sample holds about 70,000 clones, roughly 94% seen once. The sequencing used peripheral blood, collected in the third trimester of pregnancy. The receptors shown here come from a female donor with multiple sclerosis, enrolled in a pregnancy study. Each CDR3 is given with its conserved first and last residue. The D gene is left open where the match is weak. Size tells how often a clone was seen (once, few, many) or the class of an expanded clone, and some rows leave it out.

size: NA; V: TRBV7-2; D: NA; J: TRBJ1-1; CDR3: CASSQEAGRNTEAFF; DNA: TGTGCCAGCAGCCAAGAGGCGGGGAGAAACACTGAAGCTTTCTTT
size: few; V: TRBV2; D: NA; J: TRBJ1-1; CDR3: CASSEGGMNTEAFF; DNA: TGTGCCAGCAGTGAAGGAGGGATGAACACTGAAGCTTTCTTT
size: NA; V: TRBV7-9; D: NA; J: TRBJ1-6; CDR3: CASSLIPTGSPLHF; DNA: TGTGCCAGCAGCTTAATCCCAACAGGTTCACCCCTCCACTTT
size: NA; V: TRBV9; D: NA; J: TRBJ2-1; CDR3: CASKAGQFF; DNA: TGTGCCAGCAAGGCGGGGCAGTTCTTC
size: NA; V: TRBV5-1; D: TRBD1; J: TRBJ2-5; CDR3: CASSPGDRGLETQYF; DNA: TGCGCCAGCAGCCCGGGGGACAGGGGGCTAGAGACCCAGTACTTC
size: NA; V: TRBV9; D: TRBD2; J: TRBJ2-2; CDR3: CASSGPRSGGPLGGELFF; DNA: TGTGCCAGCAGCGGACCTAGGAGCGGGGGGCCCCTCGGCGGGGAGCTGTTTTTT
size: NA; V: TRBV5-4; D: TRBD2; J: TRBJ2-2; CDR3: CASSLAGGWTGELFF; DNA: TGTGCCAGCAGCTTGGCCGGGGGGTGGACCGGGGAGCTGTTTTTT
size: NA; V: TRBV19; D: TRBD2; J: TRBJ2-1; CDR3: CATKPGGAYNEQFF; DNA: TGTGCCACCAAACCCGGGGGGGCCTACAATGAGCAGTTCTTC
size: NA; V: TRBV10-3; D: TRBD1; J: TRBJ2-7; CDR3: CAISTDRESSYEQYF; DNA: TGTGCCATCAGTACTGACAGGGAGAGCTCCTACGAGCAGTACTTC
size: NA; V: TRBV5-4; D: NA; J: TRBJ1-2; CDR3: CASSSPGGGAISYGYTF; DNA: TGTGCCAGCAGCTCCCCCGGAGGGGGGGCCATATCCTATGGCTACACCTTC
size: NA; V: TRBV19; D: TRBD2; J: TRBJ2-3; CDR3: CASSISSGGSTDTQYF; DNA: TGTGCCAGTAGTATATCCAGCGGGGGATCCACAGATACGCAGTATTTT
size: NA; V: TRBV30; D: NA; J: TRBJ2-5; CDR3: CASSPAGQETQYF; DNA: TGTGCCTCGAGTCCAGCCGGGCAAGAGACCCAGTACTTC
size: NA; V: TRBV18; D: NA; J: TRBJ1-4; CDR3: CASSPTGPTNEKLFF; DNA: TGTGCCAGCTCACCAACAGGGCCAACTAATGAAAAACTGTTTTTT
size: NA; V: TRBV27; D: NA; J: TRBJ2-7; CDR3: CASGFYSYEQYF; DNA: TGTGCCAGTGGTTTCTACTCCTACGAGCAGTACTTC
size: NA; V: TRBV7-3; D: TRBD2; J: TRBJ2-3; CDR3: CASSRGGRGTDTQYF; DNA: TGTGCCAGCAGCCGGGGGGGCCGTGGCACAGATACGCAGTATTTT
size: NA; V: TRBV27; D: NA; J: TRBJ1-4; CDR3: CASSLSEGNNEKLFF; DNA: TGTGCCAGCAGTTTAAGTGAGGGAAATAATGAAAAACTGTTTTTT
size: NA; V: TRBV5-1; D: TRBD1; J: TRBJ2-7; CDR3: CASSPGQGAYEQYF; DNA: TGCGCCAGCAGCCCTGGACAGGGGGCCTACGAGCAGTACTTC
size: few; V: TRBV18; D: NA; J: TRBJ2-3; CDR3: CASSSKLADTQYF; DNA: TGTGCCAGCTCATCAAAACTAGCAGATACGCAGTATTTT
size: NA; V: TRBV11-2; D: NA; J: TRBJ2-5; CDR3: CASSFGGNQETQYF; DNA: TGTGCCAGCAGCTTTGGGGGGAACCAAGAGACCCAGTACTTC
size: NA; V: TRBV9; D: TRBD1; J: TRBJ1-2; CDR3: CASSADRGYSYGYTF; DNA: TGTGCCAGCAGCGCCGACAGGGGGTATAGCTATGGCTACACCTTC
size: NA; V: TRBV2; D: NA; J: TRBJ1-1; CDR3: CASSEGGGNTEAFF; DNA: TGTGCCAGCAGTGAAGGCGGGGGAAACACTGAAGCTTTCTTT
size: once; V: TRBV6-5; D: NA; J: TRBJ2-4; CDR3: CASSYSGASKNIQYF; DNA: TGTGCCAGCAGTTACTCAGGGGCGTCCAAAAACATTCAGTACTTC
size: NA; V: TRBV18; D: NA; J: TRBJ1-3; CDR3: CASSPPNAPTRGSFSGNTIYF; DNA: TGTGCCAGCTCACCTCCCAACGCTCCAACCAGGGGATCTTTCTCTGGAAACACCATATATTTT
size: once; V: TRBV7-9; D: TRBD2; J: TRBJ2-3; CDR3: CASSLTGGGPFTDTQYF; DNA: TGTGCCAGCAGCTTAACGGGCGGGGGTCCTTTCACAGATACGCAGTATTTT
size: NA; V: TRBV19; D: NA; J: TRBJ2-1; CDR3: CASSIQGADEQFF; DNA: TGTGCCAGTAGTATCCAGGGTGCGGATGAGCAGTTCTTC
size: NA; V: TRBV4-3; D: NA; J: TRBJ1-2; CDR3: CASSQDAWSYGYTF; DNA: TGCGCCAGCAGCCAAGATGCATGGAGCTATGGCTACACCTTC
size: once; V: TRBV7-3; D: NA; J: TRBJ1-1; CDR3: CASSLGGRGTEAFF; DNA: TGTGCCAGCAGCTTAGGGGGCCGTGGCACTGAAGCTTTCTTT
size: NA; V: TRBV10-3; D: NA; J: TRBJ2-5; CDR3: CATSQGSETQYF; DNA: TGTGCCACCTCACAGGGATCTGAGACCCAGTACTTC
size: NA; V: TRBV6-5; D: NA; J: TRBJ2-7; CDR3: CASSYISGYRGEQYF; DNA: TGTGCCAGCAGTTACATTTCAGGGTACCGAGGCGAGCAGTACTTC
size: NA; V: TRBV19; D: TRBD1; J: TRBJ1-5; CDR3: CASSLRQGLGNQPQHF; DNA: TGTGCCAGTAGTCTACGACAGGGTTTGGGGAATCAGCCCCAGCATTTT
size: NA; V: TRBV18; D: TRBD1; J: TRBJ1-2; CDR3: CASSPDRGNYGYTF; DNA: TGTGCCAGCTCACCGGACAGGGGGAACTATGGCTACACCTTC
size: NA; V: TRBV6-6; D: NA; J: TRBJ1-5; CDR3: CASSYSQGAANQPQHF; DNA: TGTGCCAGCAGTTACTCACAGGGCGCGGCCAATCAGCCCCAGCATTTT
size: NA; V: TRBV15; D: TRBD2; J: TRBJ2-5; CDR3: CATSIGTSGGIETQYF; DNA: TGTGCCACCAGCATCGGGACTAGCGGGGGGATCGAGACCCAGTACTTC
size: NA; V: TRBV5-6; D: NA; J: TRBJ1-2; CDR3: CASSLVPHKRSNYGYTF; DNA: TGTGCCAGCAGCTTGGTTCCCCATAAGAGGAGCAACTATGGCTACACCTTC
size: NA; V: TRBV9; D: TRBD2; J: TRBJ2-1; CDR3: CASNPLAGEYNEQFF; DNA: TGTGCCAGCAACCCTCTGGCGGGGGAATACAATGAGCAGTTCTTC
size: NA; V: TRBV6-4; D: NA; J: TRBJ2-6; CDR3: CASSDTRTDGANVLTF; DNA: TGTGCCAGCAGTGACACCCGGACAGACGGGGCCAACGTCCTGACTTTC
size: NA; V: TRBV19; D: NA; J: TRBJ1-6; CDR3: CASSARGNSPLHF; DNA: TGTGCCAGCTCCGCGCGGGGGAATTCACCCCTCCACTTT
size: NA; V: TRBV21-1; D: NA; J: TRBJ1-4; CDR3: CASSKVKSRWHYAATNEKLFF; DNA: TGTGCCAGCAGCAAAGTTAAGTCTAGGTGGCATTACGCTGCAACTAATGAAAAACTGTTTTTT
size: NA; V: TRBV9; D: TRBD1; J: TRBJ2-4; CDR3: CASSLHPGTGSNQYF; DNA: TGTGCCAGCAGCTTACACCCCGGGACAGGCAGTAATCAGTACTTC
size: NA; V: TRBV5-6; D: TRBD1; J: TRBJ1-2; CDR3: CASSLGTGLDYGYTF; DNA: TGTGCCAGCAGCTTGGGGACAGGGCTAGACTATGGCTACACCTTC
size: NA; V: TRBV6-1; D: TRBD1; J: TRBJ1-2; CDR3: CATSRTGDGYTF; DNA: TGTGCCACCTCTCGAACAGGGGATGGCTACACCTTC
size: NA; V: TRBV10-3; D: NA; J: TRBJ1-1; CDR3: CAIGGVGKNTEAFF; DNA: TGTGCCATCGGGGGGGTTGGGAAGAACACTGAAGCTTTCTTT
size: NA; V: TRBV6-5; D: TRBD1; J: TRBJ1-1; CDR3: CASSYTWDSLNTEAFF; DNA: TGTGCCAGCAGTTACACGTGGGACAGTTTGAACACTGAAGCTTTCTTT
size: NA; V: TRBV5-6; D: NA; J: TRBJ2-7; CDR3: CASSLRGGASRFYEQYF; DNA: TGTGCCAGCAGCTTGAGGGGGGGGGCCTCTCGATTCTACGAGCAGTACTTC
size: NA; V: TRBV7-9; D: NA; J: TRBJ1-3; CDR3: CASSSPSEGNTIYF; DNA: TGTGCCAGCAGCTCCCCGTCGGAGGGAAACACCATATATTTT
size: NA; V: TRBV7-3; D: NA; J: TRBJ2-5; CDR3: CASSSLGAGIETQYF; DNA: TGTGCCAGCAGCTCTCTGGGGGCCGGGATAGAGACCCAGTACTTC
size: NA; V: TRBV13; D: TRBD1; J: TRBJ2-7; CDR3: CASSLVQGAYPREQYF; DNA: TGTGCCAGCAGTTTAGTACAGGGGGCGTACCCTAGGGAGCAGTACTTC
size: NA; V: TRBV19; D: TRBD1; J: TRBJ1-1; CDR3: CASSIGGGGGTEAFF; DNA: TGTGCCAGTAGTATAGGAGGGGGCGGTGGCACTGAAGCTTTCTTT
size: NA; V: TRBV25-1; D: NA; J: TRBJ1-1; CDR3: CASSQTGTANTEAFF; DNA: TGTGCCAGCAGTCAAACAGGGACGGCAAACACTGAAGCTTTCTTT
size: NA; V: TRBV2; D: NA; J: TRBJ1-6; CDR3: CASSEAGSHHF; DNA: TGTGCCAGCAGTGAGGCTGGGAGTCACCACTTT